Below, 26 T cell receptor beta chains from the same sample are listed, as sequenced in a study of response to subunit inactivated influenza vaccine. TCRdb reprocessed the RT-PCR reads with MiXCR, giving one entry per CDR3 protein. The sample holds some 850,000 distinct CDR3 sequences; approximately 17% are singletons and the top ten take approximately 10%. Sample: PBMCs from blood, taken 5 to 6 days after vaccination. The receptors come from a man aged 45-65 years who received an inactivated influenza vaccine.

This clonotype has ten or more counts. The V call is TRBV29-1, the J call TRBJ2-5; D not resolved. Trimming left V 2 bases short and J 4 bases short, with 5 bases between. Germline lookup yields CDR1 SQVTM and CDR2 ANQGSEA. The CDR3 runs 11 residues. CDR3: CSVERRETQYF. CDR3 nucleotides: TGCAGCGTTGAAAGGCGAGAGACCCAGTACTTC.

This sequence joins TRBV2 and TRBJ2-2; no definite D call. V shed 7 bases and J shed 4 bases, with 16 bases lying between them. The length of the CDR3 is 15 residues. Germline assignment: CDR1 SNHLY and CDR2 FYNNEI. The CDR3 sequence: CASNLGLGLTGELFF. CDR3 nucleotide sequence: TGTGCCAGCAACCTGGGCCTGGGCCTCACCGGGGAGCTGTTTTTT. Complete variable domain (other parts from reference TRBV2 and TRBJ2-2): EPEVTQTPSHQVTQMGQEVILRCVPISNHLYFYWYRQILGQKVEFLVSFYNNEISEKSEIFDDQFSVERPDGSNFTLKIRSTKLEDSAMYFCASNLGLGLTGELFFGEGSRLTVL.

J is TRBJ2-1 and V is TRBV24-1; D not certain. Trimming pared 5 bases from V and 8 bases from J, leaving 6 bases between. This CDR3 contains 11 residues. Germline CDR1 KGHDR, CDR2 SFDVKD. The chain's CDR3 is CATSVGYEQFF. The CDR3 DNA reads as TGTGCCACCAGTGTGGGGTATGAGCAGTTCTTC.

The V call is TRBV20-1, the J call TRBJ2-3; no firm D call. V gave up 0 bases and J gave up 5 bases, with 12 bases separating them. The CDR3 is 14 amino acids. From germline, CDR1 is DFQATT and CDR2 SNEGSKA (reference sequence). In DNA, the CDR3 is TGCAGTGCTAGAGATACTCTACGCGGAGATACGCAGTATTTT. Its protein product is CSARDTLRGDTQYF.

This clonotype was counted ten times or more. The chain employs TRBV20-1 and TRBJ2-5; 14 positions agree with TRBD2. Trimming took 5 bases from V and 5 from J; bases not matched to a gene: 7. CDR3 length: 15 residues. CDR1 and CDR2 from the germline V gene are DFQATT and SNEGSKA (reference sequence). The CDR3 coding sequence is TGCAGTGCTGAGACTGGGACTAGCGGGAGTGAGACCCAGTACTTC. Translating gives CSAETGTSGSETQYF.

The chain combines TRBV7-6 with TRBJ2-7; 9 bases agree with TRBD1. The CDR3 length is 14 residues. Looked up from germline, CDR1 is SGHVS and CDR2 is FNYEAQ. The J segment lost 7 bases and the V segment lost 1 base, leaving 5 bases of the junction unmatched. The CDR3 protein is CASSLGTGDNEQYF. CDR3 nucleotide sequence: TGTGCCAGCAGCTTAGGGACAGGGGATAATGAGCAGTACTTC.

A few counts support this clonotype. The genes are TRBV27 and TRBJ2-3, with a weak D call TRBD2 (6 bases). Germline CDR1 MNHEY, CDR2 SMNVEV (reference sequence). This CDR3 has 18 amino acids. V lost 4 bases to trimming and J lost 3 bases, with 23 bases between them. The DNA of the CDR3 is TGTGCCAGCAGTTCCCTACCCCGGACTAATTCACCAACAGATACGCAGTATTTT. Translating gives CASSSLPRTNSPTDTQYF.

This clonotype was detected only a few times. The chain combines TRBV28 with TRBJ1-1; D not resolved. Trimming removed 7 bases at V and 7 bases at J, with 22 bases between. The CDR3 spans 15 residues. Germline loops: CDR1 MDHEN, CDR2 SYDVKM. For the CDR3, the DNA is TGTGCCAGCATTGTCCGTGAGGGTCAAGTGGGTGAAGCTTTCTTT. It codes for CASIVREGQVGEAFF. Based on the CDR3 plus reference TRBV28 and TRBJ1-1, the full variable domain is DVKVTQSSRYLVKRTGEKVFLECVQDMDHENMFWYRQDPGLGLRLIYFSYDVKMKEKGDIPEGYSVSREKKERFSLILESASTNQTSMYLCASIVREGQVGEAFFGQGTRLTVV.

This clonotype was recorded at least ten times. The chain couples TRBV6-5 to TRBJ2-5; the D gene is possibly TRBD2 (6 bases). V gave up 6 bases and J gave up 5 bases, with 10 bases separating them. Germline V CDR1 and CDR2: MNHEY, SVGAGI. This CDR3 contains 12 residues. CDR3 protein: CASRRAGETQYF. The CDR3 bases are TGTGCCAGCAGGAGGGCGGGGGAGACCCAGTACTTC.

Here the CDR3 DNA reads TGTGCCATCAGTCCGGGACAGGGGTCCCCTGGCTCCTACGAGCAGTACTTC. It encodes CAISPGQGSPGSYEQYF. This chain links TRBV10-3 with TRBJ2-7; TRBD1 matches 10 bases. CDR1 ENHRY and CDR2 SYGVKD come from the germline V gene. Trimming cost V 5 bases and J 0 bases; bases outside gene matches: 10. The CDR3 is 17 residues long.

This clonotype occurred a few times. DNA of the CDR3: TGTGCCAGCAGCCACTCGCAGCGGGAGTATGAGCAGTTCTTC. Amino acids: CASSHSQREYEQFF. J is TRBJ2-1 and V is TRBV3-1, with 8 bases that match TRBD2. From germline, CDR1 is LGHDT and CDR2 YNNKEL (reference sequence). The V and J ends lost 3 bases and 8 bases, in that order; junction bases with no gene match: 6. This CDR3 is built from 14 residues.

The rearrangement uses TRBV20-1 and TRBJ2-7; D call uncertain. Trimming left V 3 bases short and J 2 bases short, with 5 bases between. The CDR3 totals 11 residues. Germline CDR1 reads DFQATT; CDR2 reads SNEGSKA (reference sequence). The CDR3 DNA reads TGCAGTGCTAGGTCCCCCTACGAGCAGTACTTC. Amino acids: CSARSPYEQYF.

This clonotype was seen more than once but under ten times. This chain links TRBV18 with TRBJ2-1; D is unresolved. Germline CDR1 KGHSH, CDR2 LQKENI. The CDR3 covers 13 residues. Trimming stripped 1 base from V and 8 bases from J, with 9 bases between. The DNA of the CDR3 is TGTGCCAGCTCACCACAGGGCCGCGATGAGCAGTTCTTC. Its protein product is CASSPQGRDEQFF. The whole variable domain, remainder taken from reference TRBV18 and TRBJ2-1, is NAGVMQNPRHLVRRRGQEARLRCSPMKGHSHVYWYRQLPEEGLKFMVYLQKENIIDESGMPKERFSAEFPKEGPSILRIQQVVRGDSAAYFCASSPQGRDEQFFGPGTRLTVL.

This clonotype appeared a few times. This chain uses TRBV5-6 with TRBJ2-2; D not certain. Trimming cost V 8 bases and J 7 bases, with 15 bases left between them. Germline-derived CDR1 and CDR2 are SGHDT and YYEEEE. The CDR3 is 13 residues long. The CDR3 here is CASLLVAGGELFF. CDR3 in DNA: TGTGCCAGTCTTTTGGTAGCCGGCGGGGAGCTGTTTTTT.

The table lists this clonotype with a few counts. The chain uses TRBV5-1 and TRBJ2-3; D might be TRBD2 (5 bases). Germline CDR1 reads SGHRS; CDR2 reads YFSETQ. The CDR3 covers 14 residues. Trimming took off 4 bases at V and 2 bases at J, with 11 bases between the two ends. This CDR3 is CASSTRGNTDTQYF. DNA for the CDR3: TGCGCCAGCAGCACCCGGGGTAACACAGATACGCAGTATTTT.

The table lists this clonotype with a few counts. J is TRBJ2-5 and V is TRBV9; tentatively, D is TRBD2 (6 bases). The length of the CDR3 is 15 residues. V lost 1 base and J lost 2, with 12 bases in between. The germline V gene has CDR1 SGDLS and CDR2 YYNGEE. The CDR3 reads CASSVLAGTQETQYF. CDR3 sequence (DNA): TGTGCCAGCAGCGTATTGGCGGGGACTCAAGAGACCCAGTACTTC.

This sequence joins TRBV12-3 or TRBV12-4 and TRBJ2-7; 8 positions match TRBD1. The CDR3 totals 14 residues. V was clipped by 2 bases and J by 5 bases; unmatched bases: 5. The chain's CDR3 is CASSLRTGYNEQYF. Here the CDR3 DNA reads TGTGCCAGCAGTTTAAGGACAGGGTATAACGAGCAGTACTTC.

This clonotype has only a few counts. The chain recombines TRBV20-1 with TRBJ2-4; no definite D call. This CDR3 contains 11 residues. Germline CDR1 and CDR2: DFQATT and SNEGSKA (reference sequence). Trimming pared 6 bases from V and 2 bases from J, leaving 5 bases between. In DNA, the CDR3 is TGCAGTGCCTGGTCCAAAAACATTCAGTACTTC. Translation: CSAWSKNIQYF.

In its sample, this clonotype was seen many times. V and J are TRBV12-3 or TRBV12-4 and TRBJ1-2; D not certain. Trimming removed 0 bases at V and 6 bases at J, with 11 bases between. This CDR3 spans 14 amino acids. The CDR3 is CASSLAAGEDGYTF. The CDR3 bases are TGTGCCAGCAGTTTAGCAGCCGGGGAGGATGGCTACACCTTC.

V is TRBV27 and J is TRBJ1-4; D perhaps matches TRBD1 (5 bases). V was clipped by 5 bases and J by 0 bases, with 10 bases between them. This CDR3 comprises 15 residues. Germline V CDR1 and CDR2: MNHEY, SMNVEV (reference sequence). The CDR3 reads CASSMGVATNEKLFF. Written as DNA, the CDR3 is TGTGCCAGCAGTATGGGGGTGGCAACTAATGAAAAACTGTTTTTT.

The rearrangement links TRBV4-1 to TRBJ2-1, with TRBD2 matching over 13 bases. CDR3 length equals 15 residues. V lost 4 bases, J lost 6 bases, and 3 bases stayed unmatched. Germline V gives CDR1 MGHRA, CDR2 YSYEKL. CDR3 sequence (DNA): TGCGCCAGCAGCCCGGGACTAGCGGGGACCAATGAGCAGTTCTTC. Protein product: CASSPGLAGTNEQFF.

This clonotype appeared a few times. The rearrangement joins TRBV6-2 or TRBV6-3 to TRBJ2-3; D unresolved. V was cut by 5 bases and J by 2 bases, with 14 bases left in between. The CDR3 runs 15 residues. The germline CDR1 and CDR2 sequences are MNHEY and SVGEGT. CDR3 nucleotide sequence: TGTGCCAGCAGTCACCCTTTTCGGACCACAGATACGCAGTATTTT. Amino acids: CASSHPFRTTDTQYF.

This clonotype was counted between two and nine times. V usage is TRBV6-5 and J usage is TRBJ2-5; 9 bases line up with TRBD2. This CDR3 is 19 amino acids long. In germline, CDR1 is MNHEY, CDR2 SVGAGI. Losses at the gene ends were 1 base for V and 3 bases for J; bases not matched to a gene: 15. This CDR3 is CASSYFSGGAGKGEETQYF. CDR3 nucleotide sequence: TGTGCCAGCAGTTACTTTAGCGGGGGAGCCGGGAAGGGGGAAGAGACCCAGTACTTC.

This clonotype was detected only a few times. The CDR3 region is CASSKDRISSPLHF. CDR3 in DNA: TGTGCCAGCAGCAAAGACAGGATAAGTTCACCCCTCCACTTT. This chain uses TRBV12-3 or TRBV12-4 with TRBJ1-6, with D tentatively TRBD1 (6 bases). This CDR3 comprises 14 residues. V dropped 6 bases and J dropped 9 bases, with 15 bases sitting between them.

This clonotype occurred a few times. CDR3 DNA sequence: TGTGCCAGCAGCTTACCATCGCGACAGGGGCGCACTGAAGCTTTCTTT. It codes for CASSLPSRQGRTEAFF. The rearrangement links TRBV11-2 to TRBJ1-1; 8 bases fit TRBD1. CDR3 length equals 16 residues. The V gene end was trimmed by 2 bases and the J gene end by 4 bases; junction bases not matched to a gene: 9. Germline lookup yields CDR1 SGHAT and CDR2 FQNNGV.

The V call is TRBV7-8, the J call TRBJ2-7; 12 nucleotides match TRBD1. Per germline, CDR1 SGHVS and CDR2 FQNEAQ. J gave up 6 bases and V 5 bases, and 11 bases lay outside the gene matches. This CDR3 has 16 amino acids. The CDR3 sequence: CASSKEEGQGAIEQYF. The CDR3 DNA sequence: TGTGCCAGCAGCAAAGAGGAGGGACAGGGGGCCATCGAGCAGTACTTC.